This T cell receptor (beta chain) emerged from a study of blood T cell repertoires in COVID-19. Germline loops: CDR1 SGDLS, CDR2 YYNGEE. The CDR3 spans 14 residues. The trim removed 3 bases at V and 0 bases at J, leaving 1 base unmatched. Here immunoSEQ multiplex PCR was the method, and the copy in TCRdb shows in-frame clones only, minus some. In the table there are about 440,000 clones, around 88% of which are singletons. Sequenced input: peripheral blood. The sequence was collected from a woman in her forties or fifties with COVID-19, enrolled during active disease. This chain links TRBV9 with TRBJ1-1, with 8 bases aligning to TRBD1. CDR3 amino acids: CASSGQGMNTEAFF. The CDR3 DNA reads TGTGCCAGCAGCGGACAGGGGATGAACACTGAAGCTTTCTTT.